Sequencing of this T cell receptor beta chain was carried out in a study of glioma-infiltrating T cells. The study, taken as a whole, reports: Non-neoplastic patients had below-expected tissue-blood divergence, while all gliomas exceeded expectation.

TCR alpha and beta CDR3 regions were amplified from RNA using iRepertoire nested multiplex PCR. Input was roughly 100-450 ng of tissue mRNA or PBMC total RNA. TCRdb fed the multiplex PCR reads into MiXCR, producing one record per CDR3 protein. Of a few hundred thousand distinct CDR3 sequences listed, roughly two fifths are singletons. The CDR3 extends over 13 amino acids. Germline V gene sequence: CDR1 MDHEN, CDR2 SYDVKM. A note on this clonotype: Its antigen is unknown.

The genes are TRBV28 and TRBJ2-7, with TRBD1 as a possible D gene (5 bases). The DNA end is a closer match to TRBJ2-1, so the J assignment may be wrong. The sequence derives from a human donor with low-grade glioma or glioblastoma, undergoing nonglioma brain surgery, or in good health (not recorded which). Input material: glioma tissue, nonneoplastic brain tissue, or PBMCs (not recorded which). In nucleotides, the CDR3 is TGTGCCAGCAGTTTATATGGACACTCTGAGCAGTTCTTC. As protein: CASSLYGHSEQFF.